Listed here are 9 T cell receptor beta chains from one sample, sequenced in a study of cytomegalovirus exposure and HLA in healthy donors. The PCR contained 60 Vbeta and 13 Jbeta primers. Sequencing was performed with immunoSEQ multiplex PCR; in TCRdb, only in-frame clones are kept and a portion is missing. The sample lists fewer than 180,000 clones, 60% to 70% occurring once. Sequencing was carried out using PBMCs. These receptors were obtained from a woman in her sixties in good health and CMV-seropositive.

The chain is built from TRBV28 and TRBJ2-1; 10 nucleotides match TRBD2. The CDR3 is made up of 16 amino acids. Losses at the gene ends were 5 bases for V and 5 bases for J; bases not matched to a gene: 9. Germline assignment: CDR1 MDHEN and CDR2 SYDVKM. The CDR3 DNA reads TGTGCCAGCAGTCCCCTACTAGCGGGAAATGACAATGAGCAGTTCTTC. Translated, it gives CASSPLLAGNDNEQFF. The full variable domain, completed using reference TRBV28 and TRBJ2-1, is DVKVTQSSRYLVKRTGEKVFLECVQDMDHENMFWYRQDPGLGLRLIYFSYDVKMKEKGDIPEGYSVSREKKERFSLILESASTNQTSMYLCASSPLLAGNDNEQFFGPGTRLTVL.

The chain links TRBV2 to TRBJ2-3, with D possibly being TRBD2 (5 bases). Germline CDR1 SNHLY, CDR2 FYNNEI. Trimming removed 3 bases from V and 2 bases from J, with 9 bases in between. The CDR3 is made up of 14 amino acids. This CDR3 is CASSEYGDTDTQYF. For the CDR3, the DNA is TGTGCCAGCAGTGAGTACGGGGACACAGATACGCAGTATTTT. Full variable domain (missing parts from reference TRBV2 and TRBJ2-3): EPEVTQTPSHQVTQMGQEVILRCVPISNHLYFYWYRQILGQKVEFLVSFYNNEISEKSEIFDDQFSVERPDGSNFTLKIRSTKLEDSAMYFCASSEYGDTDTQYFGPGTRLTVL.

The CDR3 sequence: CASSLGQGVAEGYTF. DNA for the CDR3: TGTGCCAGCAGCTTGGGACAGGGGGTCGCAGAGGGCTACACCTTC. This chain links TRBV7-9 with TRBJ1-2; 11 bases map to TRBD1. The CDR3 runs 15 residues. CDR1 and CDR2 (germline): SEHNR, FQNEAQ (reference sequence). The ends lost 3 bases at V and 8 bases at J; junction bases unmatched: 8.

This clone came up once. This chain links TRBV7-3 with TRBJ2-1; possible D gene TRBD2, 5 bases. The CDR3 runs 13 residues. The V gene's germline CDR1 is SGHTA and CDR2 FQGTGA. V was pared by 5 bases and J by 7 bases, with 12 bases between. CDR3 sequence: CASSARADNEQFF. In DNA form, the CDR3 reads TGTGCCAGCAGCGCCCGAGCGGATAATGAGCAGTTCTTC.

The chain's CDR3 is CASSQQGSEQYF. The CDR3 region has the DNA TGTGCCAGCAGCCAACAGGGAAGCGAGCAGTACTTC. The chain carries TRBV14 and TRBJ2-7; D may be TRBD1 (5 bases). The CDR3 is 12 residues long. Trimming removed 2 bases from V and 6 bases from J, with 8 bases in between. The germline CDR1 and CDR2 sequences are SGHDN and FVKESK.

CDR3 protein: CASSYRDSYNEQFF. DNA for the CDR3: TGTGCCAGCAGTTACCGGGACTCCTACAATGAGCAGTTCTTC. The rearrangement uses TRBV6-5 and TRBJ2-1; D is possibly TRBD2 (5 bases). V shed 2 bases and J shed 0 bases, with 5 bases lying between them. The germline V gene has CDR1 MNHEY and CDR2 SVGAGI. The length of the CDR3 is 14 residues.

The chain carries TRBV19 and TRBJ2-3, with TRBD1 as a possible D gene (5 bases). This CDR3 is 14 amino acids long. V was trimmed by 4 bases and J by 6 bases, leaving 14 bases between them. Germline assignment: CDR1 LNHDA and CDR2 SQIVND (reference sequence). CDR3 protein: CASSTPTGGDTQYF. DNA for the CDR3: TGTGCCAGTAGTACCCCTACAGGTGGGGATACGCAGTATTTT.

The gene calls are TRBV4-1 and TRBJ2-1, with 8 bases matching TRBD2. The junction had 6 bases not matched to a gene; V was cut back by 3 bases and J by 2 bases. There are 16 residues in the CDR3. Germline lookup yields CDR1 MGHRA and CDR2 YSYEKL. CDR3 sequence reads: CASSQSGRSAYNEQFF. The CDR3 coding sequence is TGCGCCAGCAGCCAGAGCGGGAGAAGTGCCTACAATGAGCAGTTCTTC.

CDR3 amino acids: CASSLTVGGATPPTFF. The CDR3 nucleotides read TGCGCCAGCAGCTTAACAGTAGGGGGGGCTACCCCGCCGACGTTCTTC. The V and J genes are TRBV5-1 and TRBJ2-1, with TRBD2 as a possible D gene (7 bases). The V end was cut by 2 bases, the J end by 15 bases, with 27 bases between. The length of the CDR3 is 16 residues. The germline V gene encodes CDR1 SGHRS and CDR2 YFSETQ.